One sample yielded the 28 T cell receptor beta chains listed below, sequenced in a study of beta chain features in type 1 diabetes. cDNA synthesis used the whole RNA isolate, giving expressed TCRB sequences. Only in-frame clones appear in the TCRdb table, and some are missing; sequencing was by immunoSEQ multiplex PCR. The table includes approximately 340,000 clones, about 14% detected once. The sequencing input was naive CD4+ T cells from blood. The receptors stem from a woman under 30 in good health.

In this sample, this clone turned up a few times. The genes are TRBV4-3 and TRBJ2-2; 9 positions agree with TRBD2. The CDR3 loop spans 16 amino acids. With 2 bases clipped from V and 0 bases from J, the junction kept 1 base outside the gene matches. Germline V lookup: CDR1 LGHNA, CDR2 YSLEER. The CDR3 here is CASSQPSGTNTGELFF. The CDR3 DNA sequence: TGCGCCAGCAGCCAACCTAGCGGGACGAACACCGGGGAGCTGTTTTTT.

A few counts support this clone. The V gene is TRBV28, the J gene TRBJ1-5; D is possibly TRBD1 (5 bases). There are 15 residues in the CDR3. V lost 4 bases to trimming and J lost 7 bases, with 17 bases between them. Looked up from germline, CDR1 is MDHEN and CDR2 is SYDVKM. The CDR3 nucleotides are TGTGCCAGCAGTTCTCAGGGCGCTTTCAGACAGCCCCAGCATTTT. It specifies CASSSQGAFRQPQHF.

This clone was seen more than once but under ten times. The chain employs TRBV4-2 and TRBJ1-2; 7 nucleotides line up with TRBD1. The CDR3 length is 14 residues. The V and J ends lost 1 base and 6 bases, in that order; junction bases with no gene match: 5. The germline gives CDR1 LGHNA, CDR2 YNFKEQ. The chain's CDR3 is CASSQANRGHGYTF. CDR3 nucleotides: TGTGCCAGCAGCCAAGCGAACAGGGGACATGGCTACACCTTC.

This clone was recorded a few times. This chain links TRBV30 with TRBJ1-5; D is unclear. The germline CDR1 and CDR2 sequences are GTSNPN and SVGIG (reference sequence). V was clipped by 1 base and J by 5 bases, with 9 bases between them. CDR3 size: 13 residues. Written as DNA, the CDR3 is TGTGCCTGGAGTGCCAGGCAAGATCAGCCCCAGCATTTT. Protein: CAWSARQDQPQHF.

This clone was seen just once. The chain joins TRBV28 to TRBJ2-7; D is perhaps TRBD1 (6 bases). CDR3 length equals 15 residues. CDR1 MDHEN and CDR2 SYDVKM come from the germline V gene. V was clipped by 3 bases and J by 7 bases, with 19 bases between them. The DNA for the CDR3 is TGTGCCAGCAGTTTCTACAGGGTTGTGACGGGAGAGCAGTACTTC. Protein sequence: CASSFYRVVTGEQYF.

This clone was seen more than once but under ten times. The chain links TRBV28 to TRBJ1-2; D gene unclear. V was shortened by 5 bases and J by 4 bases, with 14 bases between the two germline ends. CDR1 is MDHEN and CDR2 is SYDVKM in the germline V gene. This CDR3 is 14 amino acids long. The CDR3 protein is CASSTQWALYGYTF. CDR3 nucleotide sequence: TGTGCCAGCAGTACCCAATGGGCACTCTATGGCTACACCTTC.

The chain employs TRBV5-1 and TRBJ1-1; TRBD1 aligns across 9 bases. Per germline, CDR1 SGHRS and CDR2 YFSETQ. The length of the CDR3 is 13 residues. V gave up 2 bases and J gave up 11 bases; unmatched junction bases: 7. The CDR3 here is CASSFGTGSLAFF. The CDR3 DNA reads as TGCGCCAGCAGCTTCGGGACAGGGTCGTTGGCTTTCTTT.

This sequence joins TRBV2 and TRBJ2-7, with 11 bases matching TRBD1. Per the germline V gene, CDR1 is SNHLY and CDR2 is FYNNEI. The CDR3 loop spans 15 amino acids. The ends lost 6 bases at V and 6 bases at J; junction bases unmatched: 10. CDR3 sequence (DNA): TGTGCCAGCAGATGGGGGACAGGGGGGACCTCCGAGCAGTACTTC. Translated, it gives CASRWGTGGTSEQYF.

This clone has a handful of counts. The chain joins TRBV20-1 to TRBJ2-1, with 9 bases that match TRBD2. After removal of 8 bases from V and 10 bases from J, the junction contained 6 bases not matched to a gene. This CDR3 spans 11 amino acids. Germline assignment: CDR1 DFQATT and CDR2 SNEGSKA (reference sequence). The CDR3 spells CSHLREGEQFF. DNA for the CDR3: TGCAGTCACCTGCGGGAGGGCGAGCAGTTCTTC.

This clone showed up just once. Other DNA sequences in this sample translate to the same CDR3. This sequence joins TRBV7-6 and TRBJ1-1; 7 bases map to TRBD1. The V gene end was trimmed by 2 bases and the J gene end by 3 bases; junction bases not matched to a gene: 0. The CDR3 spans 13 residues. Germline-derived CDR1 and CDR2 are SGHVS and FNYEAQ. The DNA of the CDR3 is TGTGCCAGCAGCTTAACAGGGGACACTGAAGCTTTCTTT. Residues: CASSLTGDTEAFF. The variable domain in full, completed from reference TRBV7-6 and TRBJ1-1, reads GAGVSQSPRYKVTKRGQDVALRCDPISGHVSLYWYRQALGQGPEFLTYFNYEAQQDKSGLPNDRFSAERPEGSISTLTIQRTEQRDSAMYRCASSLTGDTEAFFGQGTRLTVV.

V and J are TRBV7-2 and TRBJ2-7; tentative D call: TRBD1 (6 bases). CDR1 and CDR2 (germline): SGHTA, FQGNSA. Deletions cut 2 bases from V and 5 bases from J, with 7 bases between. CDR3 length: 12 residues. This chain's CDR3 is CASSLNRDEQYF. CDR3 nucleotides: TGTGCCAGCAGCTTAAACAGGGACGAGCAGTACTTC.

This clone appeared a few times. V gene TRBV7-2 combines with J gene TRBJ2-1, with a tentative D call TRBD2 (5 bases). The CDR3 extends over 15 amino acids. Germline V gene lookup returns CDR1 SGHTA and CDR2 FQGNSA. V was clipped by 7 bases and J by 3 bases, with 16 bases between them. The CDR3 DNA follows: TGTGCCAGCACCTGGGCGGGCCACAGCTACAATGAGCAGTTCTTC. Protein: CASTWAGHSYNEQFF.

This clone has just a few counts. J is TRBJ2-7 and V is TRBV7-2; 12 bases match TRBD1. Germline assignment: CDR1 SGHTA and CDR2 FQGNSA. The CDR3 extends over 14 amino acids. V lost 2 bases, J lost 9 bases, and 5 bases stayed unmatched. The CDR3, as DNA: TGTGCCAGCAGCTTACGGGACAGGGGGCGTGGGCAGTACTTC. It is translated as CASSLRDRGRGQYF.

In its sample, this clone was seen a few times. The rearrangement joins TRBV2 to TRBJ2-3, with a possible D match to TRBD2 (5 bases). Trimming pared 7 bases from V and 4 bases from J, leaving 15 bases between. Germline values: CDR1 SNHLY, CDR2 FYNNEI. This CDR3 contains 14 residues. In DNA form, the CDR3 reads TGTGCCAGCAAGAGAACGCTAGCCGCAGATACGCAGTATTTT. It translates to CASKRTLAADTQYF.

This chain connects TRBV2 to TRBJ2-7; 7 bases line up with TRBD2. With 4 bases clipped from V and 0 bases from J, the junction kept 6 bases outside the gene matches. Germline lookup yields CDR1 SNHLY and CDR2 FYNNEI. The CDR3 loop spans 15 amino acids. CDR3 DNA sequence: TGTGCCAGCAGTGTGCCAGCGGGACTCTCCTACGAGCAGTACTTC. Translating gives CASSVPAGLSYEQYF.

This clone showed up just a few times. The chain couples TRBV10-3 to TRBJ1-1; the D gene is possibly TRBD1 (6 bases). The germline V gene has CDR1 ENHRY and CDR2 SYGVKD. The V end lost 8 bases, the J end lost 1 base, and 11 bases lay between the germline ends. This CDR3 region has 13 residues. CDR3 in DNA: TGTGCCATCCGCGCAGGGGAGAACACTGAAGCTTTCTTT. Translated, it gives CAIRAGENTEAFF.

This clone has just a few counts. The rearrangement joins TRBV14 to TRBJ1-1; D perhaps matches TRBD1 (5 bases). Germline assignment: CDR1 SGHDN and CDR2 FVKESK. The germline V and J ends were trimmed by 4 bases and 5 bases, with 14 bases remaining between them. This CDR3 region has 14 residues. DNA of the CDR3: TGTGCCAGCAGCCCACGGGGGGGGAATACTGAAGCTTTCTTT. Translating it yields CASSPRGGNTEAFF. Together with reference TRBV14 and TRBJ1-1, the CDR3 gives the full variable domain: EAGVTQFPSHSVIEKGQTVTLRCDPISGHDNLYWYRRVMGKEIKFLLHFVKESKQDESGMPNNRFLAERTGGTYSTLKVQPAELEDSGVYFCASSPRGGNTEAFFGQGTRLTVV.

This chain connects TRBV2 to TRBJ2-7; TRBD2 is a possible D gene (6 bases). V shed 0 bases and J shed 2 bases, with 8 bases lying between them. The CDR3 spans 14 residues. CDR1 is SNHLY and CDR2 is FYNNEI in the germline V gene. The CDR3 here is CASSEARGTYEQYF. CDR3 coding DNA: TGTGCCAGCAGTGAAGCGCGCGGGACCTACGAGCAGTACTTC.

The J gene is TRBJ2-3, the V gene TRBV15, with 7 bases matching TRBD1. The CDR3 covers 16 residues. Per germline, CDR1 LNHNV and CDR2 YYDKDF (reference sequence). Losses at the gene ends were 5 bases for V and 0 bases for J; bases not matched to a gene: 8. CDR3 sequence reads: CATSPRQGLSTDTQYF. The CDR3 nucleotides are TGTGCCACCAGCCCTCGACAGGGTTTAAGCACAGATACGCAGTATTTT.

The V gene is TRBV30, the J gene TRBJ2-3, with TRBD2 identical over 8 bases. CDR3 size: 15 residues. V trimming: 1 base; J trimming: 4 bases; junction bases outside the gene matches: 7. CDR1 and CDR2 from the germline V gene are GTSNPN and SVGIG (reference sequence). CDR3 residues: CAWSAGLAIADTQYF. CDR3 bases: TGTGCCTGGAGTGCCGGACTAGCAATTGCAGATACGCAGTATTTT.

This clone showed up just a few times. The rearrangement joins TRBV7-3 to TRBJ2-2; the D gene is possibly TRBD1 (6 bases). CDR1 and CDR2 from the germline V gene are SGHTA and FQGTGA. V dropped 4 bases and J dropped 0 bases, with 12 bases sitting between them. The CDR3 totals 16 residues. This chain's CDR3 is CASSSINRANTGELFF. CDR3 in DNA: TGTGCCAGCAGCTCGATTAACAGGGCGAACACCGGGGAGCTGTTTTTT.

The J gene is TRBJ1-4, the V gene TRBV29-1; no clear D gene. Trimming shortened V by 3 bases and J by 4 bases, and 6 bases separated the two germline ends. The CDR3 runs 12 residues. Germline CDR1 and CDR2: SQVTM and ANQGSEA. The CDR3 DNA sequence: TGCAGCGTTGAGCGTAGTAATGAAAAACTGTTTTTT. It specifies CSVERSNEKLFF.

This chain links TRBV28 with TRBJ2-1; 7 bases fit TRBD2. This CDR3 spans 15 amino acids. V shed 6 bases, J shed 7 bases, and the junction held 12 bases outside the gene matches. Germline values: CDR1 MDHEN, CDR2 SYDVKM. CDR3 bases: TGTGCCAGCAGCCTCTGGGGCGGGAGAGTAAATGAGCAGTTCTTC. Encoded protein: CASSLWGGRVNEQFF.

The J gene is TRBJ2-3, the V gene TRBV4-1; 11 bases match TRBD1. Germline V lookup: CDR1 MGHRA, CDR2 YSYEKL. This CDR3 has 16 amino acids. V lost 5 bases to trimming and J lost 7 bases; unmatched junction nucleotides: 11. The CDR3 protein is CASSNKRTGGLHTQYF. The CDR3 region has the DNA TGCGCCAGCAGCAACAAGAGGACAGGGGGCTTGCATACGCAGTATTTT.

The chain carries TRBV9 and TRBJ2-7; TRBD1 aligns across 8 bases. This CDR3 is 13 amino acids long. Germline V lookup: CDR1 SGDLS, CDR2 YYNGEE. V shed 4 bases and J 1 base; nucleotides not matched to a gene: 1. CDR3 amino acids: CASSRDRSYEQYF. In DNA, the CDR3 is TGTGCCAGCAGCCGGGACAGGTCCTACGAGCAGTACTTC.

The chain couples TRBV5-1 to TRBJ1-4; TRBD1 matches 7 bases. The CDR3 totals 16 residues. CDR1 SGHRS and CDR2 YFSETQ come from the germline V gene. Trimming cost V 0 bases and J 8 bases; bases outside gene matches: 10. The CDR3 region has the DNA TGCGCCAGCAGCTTGGTAGTAGGGCCACAGGGGGAAAAACTGTTTTTT. Amino acids: CASSLVVGPQGEKLFF.

The V gene is TRBV7-9, the J gene TRBJ2-1; 9 bases are shared with TRBD2. In germline, CDR1 is SEHNR, CDR2 FQNEAQ (reference sequence). With 5 bases clipped from V and 8 bases from J, the junction kept 10 bases outside the gene matches. This CDR3 contains 15 residues. CDR3 DNA: TGTGCCAGCAGCGCCTCCGGGACTAGCAGGCATGAGCAGTTCTTC. It is translated as CASSASGTSRHEQFF.

This chain uses TRBV14 with TRBJ1-3; no clear D gene. Germline CDR1 and CDR2: SGHDN and FVKESK. Trimming pared 6 bases from V and 2 bases from J, leaving 11 bases between. There are 14 residues in the CDR3. The CDR3 DNA reads as TGTGCCAGCAGGCTACCAGGAACTGGAAACACCATATATTTT. Its protein is CASRLPGTGNTIYF. Drawing the rest from reference TRBV14 and TRBJ1-3, the complete variable domain is EAGVTQFPSHSVIEKGQTVTLRCDPISGHDNLYWYRRVMGKEIKFLLHFVKESKQDESGMPNNRFLAERTGGTYSTLKVQPAELEDSGVYFCASRLPGTGNTIYFGEGSWLTVV.